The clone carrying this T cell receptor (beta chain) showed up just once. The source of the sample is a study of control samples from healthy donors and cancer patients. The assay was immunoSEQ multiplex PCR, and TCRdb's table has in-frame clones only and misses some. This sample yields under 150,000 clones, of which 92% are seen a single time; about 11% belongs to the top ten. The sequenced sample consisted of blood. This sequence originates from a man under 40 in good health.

CDR3 sequence: CASSLIVAGGGHEQFF. CDR3 DNA: TGTGCCAGCAGTTTAATAGTAGCGGGAGGGGGCCATGAGCAGTTCTTC. The chain recombines TRBV28 with TRBJ2-1, with 11 bases matching TRBD2. V dropped 2 bases and J dropped 8; count of bases not matched to a gene: 8. Germline V gene sequence: CDR1 MDHEN, CDR2 SYDVKM. The CDR3 is 16 amino acids.